This T cell receptor beta chain comes out of a study of T-cell reconstitution after alpha-beta-depleted transplantation in children. Unique molecular identifiers were built into the TCRbeta library. Using its own MiXCR run on the PCR reads, TCRdb lists one record per CDR3 protein. The sample lists 600,000 to 700,000 distinct CDR3 sequences, around 17% occurring once. The V segment lost 8 bases and the J segment 5 bases; nucleotides outside the gene matches: 7. The CDR3 is made up of 13 amino acids. Germline V gene sequence: CDR1 SQVTM, CDR2 ANQGSEA. The sample holds many counts of this clonotype. The rearrangement joins TRBV29-1 to TRBJ2-5; 11 bases align to TRBD1. The sequence was obtained from a human donor who donated a stem cell graft to a child with acute myeloid leukemia. The sample consisted of PBMCs from the stem cell graft donor, taken from the stem cell graft. CDR3 sequence reads: CSTRTGGWETQYF. CDR3 coding DNA: TGCAGCACCAGGACAGGGGGCTGGGAGACCCAGTACTTC. The entire variable domain, with the rest obtained from reference TRBV29-1 and TRBJ2-5, is as follows: SAVISQKPSRDICQRGTSLTIQCQVDSQVTMMFWYRQQPGQSLTLIATANQGSEATYESGFVIDKFPISRPNLTFSTLTVSNMSPEDSSIYLCSTRTGGWETQYFGPGTRLLVL.